This entry is about one TCR beta chain. The antigen remains undetermined. This sample stems from a study of graft-versus-host responses after intestinal transplantation. Study in general: Recipients received multivisceral, liver-intestinal, or isolated intestinal transplants. Induction with anti-thymocyte globulin, then tacrolimus and steroids for roughly three years, was given to all recipients.

From germline, CDR1 is SGHDN and CDR2 FVKESK. Trimming removed 1 base from V and 2 bases from J; junction bases left unmatched: 7. The CDR3 is 16 amino acids. Repertoires were generated with immunoSEQ multiplex PCR, while TCRdb's copy carries only in-frame clones and drops some. The repertoire holds over 70,000 clones, with around 91% as singletons. Study observations and caveats: Some GvH clones appeared in ileal mucosa or blood before recipient bone marrow. Individuals who had graft-donor T cell macrochimerism had allografts that showed high graft-versus-host to host-versus-graft clonal ratios.

The receptor's source is a human donor who was the organ donor for an intestinal transplant. The starting material was unstimulated CD8+ T cells sorted from spleen or lymph node cells, obtained before transplant. The chain employs TRBV14 and TRBJ1-2, with 7 positions matching TRBD1. The CDR3 DNA reads as TGTGCCAGCAGCCAAGTCGGGACAGCGTGGAACTATGGCTACACCTTC. Its protein is CASSQVGTAWNYGYTF.